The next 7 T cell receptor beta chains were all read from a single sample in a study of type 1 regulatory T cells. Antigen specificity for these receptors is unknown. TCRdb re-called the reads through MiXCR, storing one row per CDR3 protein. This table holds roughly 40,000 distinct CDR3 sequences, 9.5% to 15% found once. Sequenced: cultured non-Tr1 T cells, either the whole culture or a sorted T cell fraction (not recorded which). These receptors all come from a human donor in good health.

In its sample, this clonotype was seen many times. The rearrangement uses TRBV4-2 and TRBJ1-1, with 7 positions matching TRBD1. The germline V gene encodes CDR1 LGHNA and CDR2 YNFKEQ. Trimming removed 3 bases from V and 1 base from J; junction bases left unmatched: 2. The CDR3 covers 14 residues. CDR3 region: CASSHGTANTEAFF. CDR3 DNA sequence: TGTGCCAGCAGCCATGGGACAGCGAACACTGAAGCTTTCTTT.

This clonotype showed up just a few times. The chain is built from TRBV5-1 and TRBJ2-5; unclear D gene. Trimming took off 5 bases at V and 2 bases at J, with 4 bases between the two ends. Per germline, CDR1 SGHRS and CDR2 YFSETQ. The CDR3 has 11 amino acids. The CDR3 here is CASRLQETQYF. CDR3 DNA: TGCGCCAGCAGATTACAAGAGACCCAGTACTTC. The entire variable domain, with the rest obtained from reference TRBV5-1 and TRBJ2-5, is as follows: KAGVTQTPRYLIKTRGQQVTLSCSPISGHRSVSWYQQTPGQGLQFLFEYFSETQRNKGNFPGRFSGRQFSNSRSEMNVSTLELGDSALYLCASRLQETQYFGPGTRLLVL.

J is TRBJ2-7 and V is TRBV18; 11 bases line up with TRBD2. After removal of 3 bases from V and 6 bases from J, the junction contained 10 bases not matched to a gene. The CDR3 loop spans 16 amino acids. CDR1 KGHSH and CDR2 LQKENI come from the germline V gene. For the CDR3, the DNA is TGTGCCAGCTCACCTCCGCTAGCGGGAGGTGCAGGCGAGCAGTACTTC. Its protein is CASSPPLAGGAGEQYF.

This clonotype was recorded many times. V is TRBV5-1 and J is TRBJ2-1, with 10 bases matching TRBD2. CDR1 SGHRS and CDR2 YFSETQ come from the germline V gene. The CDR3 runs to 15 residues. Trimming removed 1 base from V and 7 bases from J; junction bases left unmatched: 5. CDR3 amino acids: CASSLTGTSANEQFF. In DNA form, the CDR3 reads TGCGCCAGCAGCTTGACCGGGACTAGCGCAAATGAGCAGTTCTTC.

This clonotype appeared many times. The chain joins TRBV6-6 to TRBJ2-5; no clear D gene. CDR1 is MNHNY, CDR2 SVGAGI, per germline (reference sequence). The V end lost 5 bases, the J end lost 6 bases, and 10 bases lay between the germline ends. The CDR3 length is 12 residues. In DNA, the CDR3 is TGTGCCAGCAGTCCGGTGCCGCAGACCCAGTACTTC. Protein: CASSPVPQTQYF.

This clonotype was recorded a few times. The CDR3 DNA sequence: TGCAGTGCTAGAGATCCGGGTGGGATTAGCGCAGGCTCCTACAATGAGCAGTTCTTC. This codes for CSARDPGGISAGSYNEQFF. V gene TRBV20-1 combines with J gene TRBJ2-1, with D possibly TRBD2 on 5 matching bases. Germline CDR1 is DFQATT and CDR2 is SNEGSKA (reference sequence). Trimming took 0 bases from V and 0 from J, leaving 21 bases between them. CDR3 length equals 19 residues.

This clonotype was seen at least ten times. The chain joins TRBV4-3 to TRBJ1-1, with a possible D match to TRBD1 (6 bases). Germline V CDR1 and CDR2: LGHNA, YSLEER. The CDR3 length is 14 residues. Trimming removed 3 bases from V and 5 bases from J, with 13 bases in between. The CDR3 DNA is TGCGCCAGCAGCCACGACAGGAGGGGTACTGAAGCTTTCTTT. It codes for CASSHDRRGTEAFF.